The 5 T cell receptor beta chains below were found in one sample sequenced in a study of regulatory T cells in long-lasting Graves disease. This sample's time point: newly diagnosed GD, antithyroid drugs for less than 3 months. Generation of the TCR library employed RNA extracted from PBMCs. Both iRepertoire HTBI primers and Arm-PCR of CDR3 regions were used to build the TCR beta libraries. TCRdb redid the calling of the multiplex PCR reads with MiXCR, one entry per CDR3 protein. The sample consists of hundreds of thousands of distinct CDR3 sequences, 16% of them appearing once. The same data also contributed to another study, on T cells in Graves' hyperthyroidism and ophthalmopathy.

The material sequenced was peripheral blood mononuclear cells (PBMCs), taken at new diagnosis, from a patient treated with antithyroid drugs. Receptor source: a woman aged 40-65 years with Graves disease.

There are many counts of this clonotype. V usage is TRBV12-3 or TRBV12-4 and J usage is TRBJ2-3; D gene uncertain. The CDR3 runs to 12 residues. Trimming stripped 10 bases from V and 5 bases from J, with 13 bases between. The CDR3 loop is CATSRGGDTQYF. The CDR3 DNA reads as TGTGCCACATCCAGAGGTGGAGATACGCAGTATTTT.

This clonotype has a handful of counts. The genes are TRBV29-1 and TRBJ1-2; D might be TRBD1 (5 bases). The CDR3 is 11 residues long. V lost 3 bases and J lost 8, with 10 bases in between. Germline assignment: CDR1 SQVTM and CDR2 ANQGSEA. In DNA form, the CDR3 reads TGCAGCGTTGACAGGGTTGGGGGCTACACCTTC. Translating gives CSVDRVGGYTF.

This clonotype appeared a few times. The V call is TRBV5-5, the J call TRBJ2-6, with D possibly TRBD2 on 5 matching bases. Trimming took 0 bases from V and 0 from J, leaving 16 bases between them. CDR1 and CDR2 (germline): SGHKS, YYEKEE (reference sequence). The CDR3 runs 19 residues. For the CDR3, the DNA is TGTGCCAGCAGCTTGGAAGGACGATCGGGGAGCTCTGGGGCCAACGTCCTGACTTTC. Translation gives CASSLEGRSGSSGANVLTF.

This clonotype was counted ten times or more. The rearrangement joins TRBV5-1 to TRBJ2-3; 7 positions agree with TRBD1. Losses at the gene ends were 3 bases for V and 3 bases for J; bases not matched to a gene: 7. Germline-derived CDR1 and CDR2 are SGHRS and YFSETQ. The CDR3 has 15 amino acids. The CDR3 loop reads CASSSHRQGTDTQYF. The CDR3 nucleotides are TGCGCCAGCAGCTCCCACCGACAGGGAACAGATACGCAGTATTTT.

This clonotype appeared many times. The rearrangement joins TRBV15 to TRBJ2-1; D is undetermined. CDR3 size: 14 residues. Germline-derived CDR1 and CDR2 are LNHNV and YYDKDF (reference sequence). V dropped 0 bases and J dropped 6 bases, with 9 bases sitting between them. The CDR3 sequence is CATSRDPRSNEQFF. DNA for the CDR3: TGTGCCACCAGCAGAGACCCGAGAAGCAATGAGCAGTTCTTC.